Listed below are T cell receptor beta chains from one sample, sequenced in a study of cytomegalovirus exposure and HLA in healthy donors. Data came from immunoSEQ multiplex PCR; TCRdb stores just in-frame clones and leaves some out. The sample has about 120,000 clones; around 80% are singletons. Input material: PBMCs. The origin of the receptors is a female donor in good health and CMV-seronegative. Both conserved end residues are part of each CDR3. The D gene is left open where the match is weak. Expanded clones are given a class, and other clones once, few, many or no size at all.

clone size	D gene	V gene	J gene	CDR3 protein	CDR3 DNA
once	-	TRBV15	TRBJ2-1	CATSYRQAYNEQFF	TGTGCCACCAGCTATAGGCAGGCCTACAATGAGCAGTTCTTC
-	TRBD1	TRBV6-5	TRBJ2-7	CASSSDRGSSYEQYF	TGTGCCAGCAGCTCCGACAGGGGGAGCTCCTACGAGCAGTACTTC
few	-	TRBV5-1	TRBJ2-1	CASSFGLDEQFF	TGCGCCAGCAGCTTCGGTTTGGATGAGCAGTTCTTC
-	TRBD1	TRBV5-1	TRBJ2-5	CASSFGTAKETQYF	TGCGCCAGCAGCTTCGGGACAGCTAAAGAGACCCAGTACTTC
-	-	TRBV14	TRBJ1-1	CASSPIQGPWAFF	TGTGCCAGCAGCCCCATCCAGGGGCCCTGGGCTTTCTTT
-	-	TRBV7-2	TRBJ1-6	CASSMSLYNSPLHF	TGTGCCAGCAGTATGTCCCTCTATAATTCACCCCTCCACTTT
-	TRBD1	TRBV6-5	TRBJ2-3	CASSYSGTGVEDTQYF	TGTGCCAGCAGTTATTCTGGGACAGGGGTGGAAGATACGCAGTATTTT
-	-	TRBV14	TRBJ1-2	CASSPRQKEGYTF	TGTGCCAGCAGCCCTCGACAGAAGGAGGGCTACACCTTC
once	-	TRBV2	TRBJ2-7	CASREGTGAYEQYF	TGTGCCAGCAGGGAGGGGACGGGAGCCTACGAGCAGTACTTC
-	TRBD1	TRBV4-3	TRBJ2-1	CASSEAPGQENNEQFF	TGCGCCAGCAGCGAAGCCCCGGGACAGGAAAACAATGAGCAGTTCTTC
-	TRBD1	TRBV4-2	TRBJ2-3	CASSQEQGASDTQYF	TGTGCCAGCAGCCAAGAACAGGGGGCATCAGATACGCAGTATTTT